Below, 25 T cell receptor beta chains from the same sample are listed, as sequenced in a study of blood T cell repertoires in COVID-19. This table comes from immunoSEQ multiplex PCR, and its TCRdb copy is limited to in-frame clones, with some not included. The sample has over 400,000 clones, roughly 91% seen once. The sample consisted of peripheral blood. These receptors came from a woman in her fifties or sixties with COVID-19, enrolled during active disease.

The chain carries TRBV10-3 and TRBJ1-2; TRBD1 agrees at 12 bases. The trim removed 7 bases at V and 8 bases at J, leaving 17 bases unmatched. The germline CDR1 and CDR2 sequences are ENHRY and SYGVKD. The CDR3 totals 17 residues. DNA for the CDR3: TGTGCCATCAACTTATCATCGGGTGGGACAGGGGGCTTAGGCTACACCTTC. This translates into CAINLSSGGTGGLGYTF.

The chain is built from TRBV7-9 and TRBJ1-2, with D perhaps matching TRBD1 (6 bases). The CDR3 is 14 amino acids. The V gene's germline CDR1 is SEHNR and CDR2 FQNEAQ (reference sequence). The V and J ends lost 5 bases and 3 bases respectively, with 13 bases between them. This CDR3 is CASSPTPGDYGYTF. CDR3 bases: TGTGCCAGCAGCCCCACTCCAGGGGACTATGGCTACACCTTC.

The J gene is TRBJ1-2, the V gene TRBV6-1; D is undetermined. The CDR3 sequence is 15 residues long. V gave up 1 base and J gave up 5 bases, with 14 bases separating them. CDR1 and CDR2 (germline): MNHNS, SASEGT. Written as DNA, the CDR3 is TGTGCCAGCAGTGAAGGGAGACTCCGCGTTTATGGCTACACCTTC. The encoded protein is CASSEGRLRVYGYTF.

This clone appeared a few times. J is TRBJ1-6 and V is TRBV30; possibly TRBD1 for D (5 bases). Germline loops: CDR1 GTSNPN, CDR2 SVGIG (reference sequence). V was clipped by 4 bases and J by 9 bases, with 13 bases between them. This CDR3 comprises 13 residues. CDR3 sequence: CAWTQGLVSPLHF. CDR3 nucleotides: TGTGCCTGGACTCAGGGATTAGTTTCACCCCTCCACTTT.

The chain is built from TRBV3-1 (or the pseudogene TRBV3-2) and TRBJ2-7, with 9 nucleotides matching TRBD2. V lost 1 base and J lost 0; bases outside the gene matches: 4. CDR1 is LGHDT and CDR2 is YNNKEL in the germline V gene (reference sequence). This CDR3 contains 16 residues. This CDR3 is CASSQVHSGGSYEQYF. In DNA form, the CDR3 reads TGTGCCAGCAGCCAAGTCCATAGCGGGGGCTCCTACGAGCAGTACTTC.

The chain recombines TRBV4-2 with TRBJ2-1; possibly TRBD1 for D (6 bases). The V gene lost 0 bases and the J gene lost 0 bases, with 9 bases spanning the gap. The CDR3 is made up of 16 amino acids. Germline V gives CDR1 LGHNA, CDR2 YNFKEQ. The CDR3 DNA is TGTGCCAGCAGCCAAGAAGGGGACACCTCCTACAATGAGCAGTTCTTC. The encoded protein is CASSQEGDTSYNEQFF.

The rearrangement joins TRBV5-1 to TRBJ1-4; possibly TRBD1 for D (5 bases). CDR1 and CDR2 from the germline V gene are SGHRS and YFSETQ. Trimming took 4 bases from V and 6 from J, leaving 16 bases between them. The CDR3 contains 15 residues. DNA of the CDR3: TGCGCCAGCAGCCCGGCTAACCCGGGGGATGAAAAACTGTTTTTT. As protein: CASSPANPGDEKLFF. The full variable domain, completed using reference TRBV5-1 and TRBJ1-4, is KAGVTQTPRYLIKTRGQQVTLSCSPISGHRSVSWYQQTPGQGLQFLFEYFSETQRNKGNFPGRFSGRQFSNSRSEMNVSTLELGDSALYLCASSPANPGDEKLFFGSGTQLSVL.

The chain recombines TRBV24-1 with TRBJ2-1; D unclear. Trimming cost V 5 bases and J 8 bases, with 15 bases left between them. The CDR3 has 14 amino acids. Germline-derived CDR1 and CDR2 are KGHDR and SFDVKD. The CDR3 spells CATSAPQVPDEQFF. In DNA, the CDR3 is TGTGCCACCAGTGCACCCCAGGTGCCGGATGAGCAGTTCTTC.

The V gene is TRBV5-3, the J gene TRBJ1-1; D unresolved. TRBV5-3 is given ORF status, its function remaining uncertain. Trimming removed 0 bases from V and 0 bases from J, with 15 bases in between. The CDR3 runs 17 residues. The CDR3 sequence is CARSLEIAEPMNTEAFF. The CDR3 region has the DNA TGTGCCAGAAGCTTGGAGATCGCCGAGCCCATGAACACTGAAGCTTTCTTT.

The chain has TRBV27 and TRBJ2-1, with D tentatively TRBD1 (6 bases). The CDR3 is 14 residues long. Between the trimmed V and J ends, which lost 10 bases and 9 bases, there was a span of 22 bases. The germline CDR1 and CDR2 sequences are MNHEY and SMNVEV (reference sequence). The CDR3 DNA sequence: TGTGCCATCAGGGTAGACAGGACGGCAAGTGAGCAGTTCTTC. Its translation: CAIRVDRTASEQFF.

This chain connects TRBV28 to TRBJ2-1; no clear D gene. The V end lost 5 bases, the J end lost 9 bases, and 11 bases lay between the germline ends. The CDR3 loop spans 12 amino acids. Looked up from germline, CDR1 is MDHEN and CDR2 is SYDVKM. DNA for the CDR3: TGTGCCAGCAGTGGAGAAGGTCGTGAGCAGTTCTTC. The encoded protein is CASSGEGREQFF.

Here the CDR3 DNA reads TGTGCCACCTCCGCGGAGGGTGGACAGCCCCAGCATTTT. Its translation is CATSAEGGQPQHF. V and J are TRBV6-4 and TRBJ1-5; D is unclear. V was clipped by 10 bases and J by 7 bases, with 17 bases between them. CDR1 is MRHNA and CDR2 is SNTAGT in the germline V gene. The CDR3 spans 13 residues.

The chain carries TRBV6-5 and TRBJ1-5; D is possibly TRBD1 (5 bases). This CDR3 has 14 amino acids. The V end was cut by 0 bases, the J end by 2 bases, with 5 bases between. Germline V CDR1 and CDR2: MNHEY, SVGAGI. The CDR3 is CASSYSGGNQPQHF. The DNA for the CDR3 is TGTGCCAGCAGTTACTCAGGGGGCAATCAGCCCCAGCATTTT.

CDR3 DNA sequence: TGTGCCAGCAGCTTAGCTAGCGTAGACAATGAGCAGTTCTTC. Amino acids: CASSLASVDNEQFF. The V gene is TRBV11-1, the J gene TRBJ2-1; possible D gene TRBD2, 5 bases. Germline CDR1 reads SGHAT; CDR2 reads FQDESV (reference sequence). The V end was cut by 0 bases, the J end by 5 bases, with 8 bases between. The CDR3 is made up of 14 amino acids.

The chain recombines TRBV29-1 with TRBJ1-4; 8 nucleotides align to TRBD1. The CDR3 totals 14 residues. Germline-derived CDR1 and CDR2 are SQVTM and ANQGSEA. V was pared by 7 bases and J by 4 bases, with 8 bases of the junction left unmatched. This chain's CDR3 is CSAAGGGYNEKLFF. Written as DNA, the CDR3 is TGCAGCGCCGCAGGGGGCGGTTATAATGAAAAACTGTTTTTT.

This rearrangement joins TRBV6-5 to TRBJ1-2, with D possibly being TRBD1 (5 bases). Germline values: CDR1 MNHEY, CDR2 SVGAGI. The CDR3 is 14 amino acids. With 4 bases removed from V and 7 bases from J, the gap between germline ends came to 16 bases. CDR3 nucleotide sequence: TGTGCCAGCAGTTTCGGGACTTCTACGGGTGGCTACACCTTC. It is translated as CASSFGTSTGGYTF.

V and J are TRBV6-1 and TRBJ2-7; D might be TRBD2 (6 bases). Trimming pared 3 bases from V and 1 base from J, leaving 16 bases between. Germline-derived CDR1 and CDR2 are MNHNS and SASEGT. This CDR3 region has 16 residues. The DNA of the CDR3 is TGTGCCAGCAGTGAGCCGGGGGACGGATTTTCCTACGAGCAGTACTTC. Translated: CASSEPGDGFSYEQYF.

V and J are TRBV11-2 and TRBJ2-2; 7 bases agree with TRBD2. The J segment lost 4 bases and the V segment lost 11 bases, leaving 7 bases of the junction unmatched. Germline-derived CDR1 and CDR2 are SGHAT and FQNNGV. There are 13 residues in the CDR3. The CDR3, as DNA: TGTGCCGGTCAACTAGCGCGCACCGGGGAGCTGTTTTTT. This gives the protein CAGQLARTGELFF.

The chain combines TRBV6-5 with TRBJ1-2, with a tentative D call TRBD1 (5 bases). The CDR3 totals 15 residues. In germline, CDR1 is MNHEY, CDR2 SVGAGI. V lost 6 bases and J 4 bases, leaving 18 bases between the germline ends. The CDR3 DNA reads TGTGCCAGCAGCCCCGCGGGGGACGCTTCCTATGGCTACACCTTC. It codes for CASSPAGDASYGYTF.

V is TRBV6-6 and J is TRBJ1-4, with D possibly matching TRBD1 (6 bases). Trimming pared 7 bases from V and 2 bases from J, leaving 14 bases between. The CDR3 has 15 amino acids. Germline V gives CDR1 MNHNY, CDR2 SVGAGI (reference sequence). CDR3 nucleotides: TGTGCCAGCATCGACGGGGGGGCGACTAATGAAAAACTGTTTTTT. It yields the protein CASIDGGATNEKLFF.

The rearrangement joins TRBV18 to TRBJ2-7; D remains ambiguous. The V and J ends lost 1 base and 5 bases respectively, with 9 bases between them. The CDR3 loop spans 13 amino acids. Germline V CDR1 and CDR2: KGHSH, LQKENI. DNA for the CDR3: TGTGCCAGCTCACCACTTTCAGGTAACGAGCAGTACTTC. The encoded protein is CASSPLSGNEQYF.

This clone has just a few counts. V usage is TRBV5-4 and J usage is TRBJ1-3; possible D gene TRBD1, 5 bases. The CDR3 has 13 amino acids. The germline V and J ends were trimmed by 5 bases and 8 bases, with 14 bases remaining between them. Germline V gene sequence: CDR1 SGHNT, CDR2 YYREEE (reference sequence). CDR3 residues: CASSQGPGDTIYF. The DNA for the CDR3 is TGTGCCAGCAGTCAGGGACCGGGGGACACCATATATTTT.

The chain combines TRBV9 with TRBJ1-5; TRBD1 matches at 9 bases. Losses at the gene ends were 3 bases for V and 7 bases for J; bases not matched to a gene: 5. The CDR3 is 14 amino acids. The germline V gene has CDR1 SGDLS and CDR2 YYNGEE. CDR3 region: CASSEGTGSQPQHF. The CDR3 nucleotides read TGTGCCAGCAGCGAAGGGACAGGGTCCCAGCCCCAGCATTTT.

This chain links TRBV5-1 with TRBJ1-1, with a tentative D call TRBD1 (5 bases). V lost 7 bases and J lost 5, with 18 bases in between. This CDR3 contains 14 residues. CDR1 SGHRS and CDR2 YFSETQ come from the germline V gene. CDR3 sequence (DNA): TGCGCCAGCCACGACCGGCTCCGGGGGACTGAAGCTTTCTTT. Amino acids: CASHDRLRGTEAFF.

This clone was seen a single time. Written as DNA, the CDR3 is TGTGCCAGCAGTTTCCGGACAGGCCTCCCTTCACCCCTCCACTTT. It encodes CASSFRTGLPSPLHF. This sequence joins TRBV7-2 and TRBJ1-6, with TRBD1 matching over 7 bases. Germline assignment: CDR1 SGHTA and CDR2 FQGNSA. Trimming removed 6 bases from V and 9 bases from J; junction bases left unmatched: 11. This CDR3 is built from 15 residues.